This T cell receptor (beta chain) was captured in a study of blood T cell repertoires in COVID-19. Germline V lookup: CDR1 SGHRS, CDR2 YFSETQ. The CDR3 is 15 residues long. Trimming took 4 bases from V and 4 from J, leaving 18 bases between them. TCRdb's copy holds only in-frame clones and misses some; the assay was immunoSEQ multiplex PCR. In the table there are approximately 150,000 clones, around 87% of which are singletons. The chain links TRBV5-1 to TRBJ2-7, with a weak D call TRBD2 (5 bases). The receptor comes from a man at least 80 years old with acute or convalescent COVID-19. Sequenced material: peripheral blood. The CDR3 DNA sequence: TGCGCCAGCAGCCCGGATGGCGGACGGGAATACGAGCAGTACTTC. As protein: CASSPDGGREYEQYF.